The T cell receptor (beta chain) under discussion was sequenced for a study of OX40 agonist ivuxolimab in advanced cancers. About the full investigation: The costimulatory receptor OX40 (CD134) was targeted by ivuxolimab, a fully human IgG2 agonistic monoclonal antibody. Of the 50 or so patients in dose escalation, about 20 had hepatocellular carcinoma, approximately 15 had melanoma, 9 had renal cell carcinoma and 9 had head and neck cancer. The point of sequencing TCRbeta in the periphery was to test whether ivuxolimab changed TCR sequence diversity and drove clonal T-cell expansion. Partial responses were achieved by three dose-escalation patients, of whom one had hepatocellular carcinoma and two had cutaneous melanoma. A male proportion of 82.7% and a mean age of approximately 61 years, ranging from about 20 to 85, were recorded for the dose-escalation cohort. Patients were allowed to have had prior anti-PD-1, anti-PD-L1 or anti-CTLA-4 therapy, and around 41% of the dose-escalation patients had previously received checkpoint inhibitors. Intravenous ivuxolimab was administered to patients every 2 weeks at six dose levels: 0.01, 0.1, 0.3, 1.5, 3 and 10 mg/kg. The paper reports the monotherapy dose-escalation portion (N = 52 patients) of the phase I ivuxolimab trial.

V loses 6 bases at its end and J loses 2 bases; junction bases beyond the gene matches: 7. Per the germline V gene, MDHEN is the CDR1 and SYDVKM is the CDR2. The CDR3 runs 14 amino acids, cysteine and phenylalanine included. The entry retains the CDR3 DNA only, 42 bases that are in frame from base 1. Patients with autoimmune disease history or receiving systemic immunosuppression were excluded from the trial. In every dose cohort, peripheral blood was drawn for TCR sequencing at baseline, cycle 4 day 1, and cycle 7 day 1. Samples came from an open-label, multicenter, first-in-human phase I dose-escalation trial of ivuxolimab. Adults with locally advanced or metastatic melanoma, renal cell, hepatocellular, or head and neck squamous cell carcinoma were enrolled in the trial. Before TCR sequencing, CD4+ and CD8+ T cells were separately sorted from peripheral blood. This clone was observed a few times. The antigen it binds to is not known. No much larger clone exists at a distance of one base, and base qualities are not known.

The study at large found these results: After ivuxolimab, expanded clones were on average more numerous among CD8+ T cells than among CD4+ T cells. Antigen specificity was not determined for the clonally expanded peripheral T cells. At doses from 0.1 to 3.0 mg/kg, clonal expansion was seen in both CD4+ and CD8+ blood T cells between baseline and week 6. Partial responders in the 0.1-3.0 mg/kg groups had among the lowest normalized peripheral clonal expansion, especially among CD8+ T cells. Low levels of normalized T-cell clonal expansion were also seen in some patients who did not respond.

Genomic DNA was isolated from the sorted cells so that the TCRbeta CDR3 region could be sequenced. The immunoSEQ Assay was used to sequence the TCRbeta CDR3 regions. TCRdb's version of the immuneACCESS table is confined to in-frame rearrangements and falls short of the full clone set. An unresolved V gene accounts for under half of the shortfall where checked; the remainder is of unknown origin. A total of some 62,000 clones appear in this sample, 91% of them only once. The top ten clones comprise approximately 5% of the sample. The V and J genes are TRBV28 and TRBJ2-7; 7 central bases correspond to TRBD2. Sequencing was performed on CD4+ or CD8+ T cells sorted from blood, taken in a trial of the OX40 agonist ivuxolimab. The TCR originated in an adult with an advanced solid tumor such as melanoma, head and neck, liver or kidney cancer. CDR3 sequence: CASSLGGSAYEQYF. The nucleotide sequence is TGTGCCAGCAGCCTCGGGGGGTCTGCCTACGAGCAGTACTTC.